What follows are 7 T cell receptor beta chains derived from one specimen sequenced in a study of blood T cell repertoires in COVID-19. Produced via immunoSEQ multiplex PCR; TCRdb's table is partial and in-frame only. This sample has approximately 190,000 clones, with 82% found just once. The material sequenced was peripheral blood. Source of these receptors: a woman aged 55-69 years with COVID-19, enrolled during active disease.

The chain couples TRBV10-3 to TRBJ1-2; D might be TRBD1 (5 bases). The length of the CDR3 is 14 residues. Trimming left V 0 bases short and J 6 bases short, with 11 bases between. CDR1 is ENHRY and CDR2 is SYGVKD in the germline V gene. The CDR3, as DNA: TGTGCCATCAGTGAGTCCTCGGGGGGAGATGGCTACACCTTC. As protein: CAISESSGGDGYTF.

The chain carries TRBV7-9 and TRBJ2-3; 7 bases match TRBD1. Trimming removed 8 bases from V and 1 base from J; junction bases left unmatched: 9. Germline CDR1 reads SEHNR; CDR2 reads FQNEAQ (reference sequence). The CDR3 sequence is 15 residues long. The CDR3 spells CASRRDRVGTDTQYF. The CDR3 coding sequence is TGTGCCAGCCGAAGGGACAGAGTAGGCACAGATACGCAGTATTTT.

The gene calls are TRBV29-1 and TRBJ1-1; D gene unclear. The CDR3 loop spans 12 amino acids. From germline, CDR1 is SQVTM and CDR2 ANQGSEA. V was pared by 7 bases and J by 1 base, with 10 bases between. The CDR3 is CSAVPGNTEAFF. The DNA for the CDR3 is TGCAGCGCCGTGCCAGGGAACACTGAAGCTTTCTTT. The full variable domain, in which reference TRBV29-1 and TRBJ1-1 provide the parts outside the CDR3, is SAVISQKPSRDICQRGTSLTIQCQVDSQVTMMFWYRQQPGQSLTLIATANQGSEATYESGFVIDKFPISRPNLTFSTLTVSNMSPEDSSIYLCSAVPGNTEAFFGQGTRLTVV.

The CDR3 DNA reads TGTGCTTCCAGGGATTATAATTCACCCCTCCACTTT. Translating it yields CASRDYNSPLHF. This sequence joins TRBV6-5 and TRBJ1-6, with a weak D call TRBD1 (5 bases). The CDR3 is made up of 12 amino acids. Germline V CDR1 and CDR2: MNHEY, SVGAGI.

The gene calls are TRBV6-9 and TRBJ2-7, with D maybe TRBD1 (7 bases). Germline loops: CDR1 MNHGY, CDR2 SVAAGI. Trimming removed 4 bases at V and 5 bases at J, with 9 bases between. The CDR3 runs to 12 residues. CDR3 protein: CASSSRGDEQYV. The DNA of the CDR3 is TGTGCCAGCAGTTCCAGGGGGGACGAGCAGTACGTC.

The rearrangement joins TRBV4-2 to TRBJ2-3; 9 bases map to TRBD2. The ends lost 0 bases at V and 1 base at J; junction bases unmatched: 14. Germline V gene lookup returns CDR1 LGHNA and CDR2 YNFKEQ. This CDR3 has 20 amino acids. In DNA form, the CDR3 reads TGTGCCAGCAGCCAAGAAAGGGTCCTAGCGGGAAGGGTGGGCACAGATACGCAGTATTTT. It is translated as CASSQERVLAGRVGTDTQYF.

The chain employs TRBV7-2 and TRBJ2-5; D call uncertain. V dropped 5 bases and J dropped 4 bases, with 17 bases sitting between them. Germline loops: CDR1 SGHTA, CDR2 FQGNSA. The CDR3 spans 15 residues. The CDR3 region is CASSQQRGVGETQYF. In DNA, the CDR3 is TGTGCCAGCAGCCAACAACGAGGTGTCGGAGAGACCCAGTACTTC.